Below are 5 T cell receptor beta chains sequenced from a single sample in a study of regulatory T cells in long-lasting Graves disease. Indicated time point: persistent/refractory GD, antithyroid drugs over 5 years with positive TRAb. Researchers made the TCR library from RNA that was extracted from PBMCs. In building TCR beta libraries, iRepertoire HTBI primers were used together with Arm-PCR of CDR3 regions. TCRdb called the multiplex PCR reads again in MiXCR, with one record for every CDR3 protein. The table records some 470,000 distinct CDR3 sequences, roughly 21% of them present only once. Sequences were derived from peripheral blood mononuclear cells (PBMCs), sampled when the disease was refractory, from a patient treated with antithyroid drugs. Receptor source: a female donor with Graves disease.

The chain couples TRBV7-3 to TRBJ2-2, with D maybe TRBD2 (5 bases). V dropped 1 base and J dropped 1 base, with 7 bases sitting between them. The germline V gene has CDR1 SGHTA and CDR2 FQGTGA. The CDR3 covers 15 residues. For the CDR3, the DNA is TGTGCCAGCAGCTTAAGACGGGAGAACACCGGGGAGCTGTTTTTT. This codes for CASSLRRENTGELFF.

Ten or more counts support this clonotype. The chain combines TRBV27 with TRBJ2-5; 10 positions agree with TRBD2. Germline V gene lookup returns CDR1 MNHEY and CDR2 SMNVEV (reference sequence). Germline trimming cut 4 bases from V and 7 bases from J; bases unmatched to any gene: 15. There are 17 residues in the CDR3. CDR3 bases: TGTGCCAGCAGTTCTCCTAGCGGGAGTGGTCGTCTGGGGACCCAGTACTTC. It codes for CASSSPSGSGRLGTQYF.

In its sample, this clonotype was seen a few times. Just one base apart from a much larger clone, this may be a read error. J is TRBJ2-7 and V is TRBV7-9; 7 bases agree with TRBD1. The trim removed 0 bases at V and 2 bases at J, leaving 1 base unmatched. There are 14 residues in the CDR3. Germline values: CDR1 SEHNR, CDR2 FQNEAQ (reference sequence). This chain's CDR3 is CASSLAQGTYEQYF. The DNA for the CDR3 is TGTGCCAGCAGCTTAGCACAGGGGACCTACGAGCAGTACTTC. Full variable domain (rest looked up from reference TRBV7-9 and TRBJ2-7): DTGVSQNPRHKITKRGQNVTFRCDPISEHNRLYWYRQTLGQGPEFLTYFQNEAQLEKSRLLSDRFSAERPKGSFSTLEIQRTEQGDSAMYLCASSLAQGTYEQYFGPGTRLTVT.

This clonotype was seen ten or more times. CDR3 in DNA: TGCGCCAGCAGCATAGCCGGGACTGCTGCCTACGAGCAGTACTTC. This codes for CASSIAGTAAYEQYF. The chain has TRBV5-1 and TRBJ2-7; D may be TRBD2 (6 bases). Germline-derived CDR1 and CDR2 are SGHRS and YFSETQ. There are 15 residues in the CDR3. Trimming removed 4 bases at V and 2 bases at J, with 16 bases between. The whole variable domain, remainder taken from reference TRBV5-1 and TRBJ2-7, is KAGVTQTPRYLIKTRGQQVTLSCSPISGHRSVSWYQQTPGQGLQFLFEYFSETQRNKGNFPGRFSGRQFSNSRSEMNVSTLELGDSALYLCASSIAGTAAYEQYFGPGTRLTVT.

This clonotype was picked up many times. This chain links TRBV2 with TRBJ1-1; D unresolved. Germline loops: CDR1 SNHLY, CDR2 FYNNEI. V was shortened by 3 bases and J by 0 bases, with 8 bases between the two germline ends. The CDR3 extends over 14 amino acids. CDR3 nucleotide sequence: TGTGCCAGCAGTGATTACGGGTTGAACACTGAAGCTTTCTTT. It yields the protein CASSDYGLNTEAFF.